This TCR beta chain came from a study of blood T cell repertoires in COVID-19. Looking at the study overall: PBMCs, B-cell-depleted T cells, or T cells provided the cDNA or gDNA that made up the material.

Source study methods: Reference gene primer amplification yielded estimated nucleated cell counts. Assay: immunoSEQ multiplex PCR; the TCRdb copy retains only in-frame clones and omits some. V and J calls plus clone size are reproduced from that table; the DNA served to infer D and trimming. This sample carries about 280,000 clones, around 92% of them seen once, and the ten largest clones take more than 9.5%. Germline assignment: CDR1 MDHEN and CDR2 SYDVKM. The junction had 24 bases not matched to a gene; V was cut back by 5 bases and J by 9 bases. CDR3 length: 19 residues. The chain couples TRBV28 to TRBJ1-5; 8 nucleotides align to TRBD1. The sequence was collected from a woman aged 30 to 39 with COVID-19, enrolled during active disease. Sequenced input: peripheral blood. This CDR3 is CASSPPRTGKNWEYRPQHF. CDR3 in DNA: TGTGCCAGCAGTCCTCCAAGGACAGGGAAGAATTGGGAGTATCGGCCCCAGCATTTT. The full variable domain, in which reference TRBV28 and TRBJ1-5 provide the parts outside the CDR3, is DVKVTQSSRYLVKRTGEKVFLECVQDMDHENMFWYRQDPGLGLRLIYFSYDVKMKEKGDIPEGYSVSREKKERFSLILESASTNQTSMYLCASSPPRTGKNWEYRPQHFGDGTRLSIL.